This note documents a single T cell receptor beta chain sequence. The sample originates from a study of blood T cell repertoires in COVID-19. Assay: immunoSEQ multiplex PCR; the TCRdb copy retains only in-frame clones and omits some. The sample has 150,000 to 200,000 clones, 85% to 90% seen once. CDR3 length equals 15 residues. Germline V gives CDR1 MDHEN, CDR2 SYDVKM. The ends lost 6 bases at V and 5 bases at J; junction bases unmatched: 7. J is TRBJ2-5 and V is TRBV28; 12 bases line up with TRBD2. Material: peripheral blood. This clonotype originated in a woman older than 75 in a cohort sampled during active or convalescent COVID-19. The CDR3 is CASSPLLAGGETQYF. The CDR3, as DNA: TGTGCCAGCAGCCCCTTACTAGCGGGAGGTGAGACCCAGTACTTC.